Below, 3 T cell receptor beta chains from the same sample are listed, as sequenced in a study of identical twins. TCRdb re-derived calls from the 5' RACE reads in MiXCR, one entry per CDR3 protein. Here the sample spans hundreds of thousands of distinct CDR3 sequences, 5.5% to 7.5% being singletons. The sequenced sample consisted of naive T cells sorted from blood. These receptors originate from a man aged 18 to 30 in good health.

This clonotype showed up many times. This CDR3 reads CASSLSTSKADTQYF. In nucleotides, the CDR3 is TGCGCCAGCAGCTTATCGACTAGTAAAGCAGATACGCAGTATTTT. V gene TRBV5-1 combines with J gene TRBJ2-3; D is possibly TRBD2 (6 bases). The germline CDR1 and CDR2 sequences are SGHRS and YFSETQ. Trimming stripped 2 bases from V and 4 bases from J, with 14 bases between. The CDR3 runs 15 residues.

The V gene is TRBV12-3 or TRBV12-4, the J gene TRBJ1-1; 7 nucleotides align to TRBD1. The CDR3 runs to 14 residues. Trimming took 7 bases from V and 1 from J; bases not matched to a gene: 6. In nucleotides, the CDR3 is TGTGCCAGCACCCTACAGGGGCCGAACACTGAAGCTTTCTTT. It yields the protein CASTLQGPNTEAFF.

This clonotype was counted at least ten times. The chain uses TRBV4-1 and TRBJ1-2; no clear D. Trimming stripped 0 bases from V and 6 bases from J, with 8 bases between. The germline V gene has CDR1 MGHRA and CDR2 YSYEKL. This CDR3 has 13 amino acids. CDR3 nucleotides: TGCGCCAGCAGCCAAGATCGTGGCGATGGCTACACCTTC. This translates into CASSQDRGDGYTF.